The subject of this entry is one T cell receptor (beta chain). Its antigen remains unidentified. This sample is part of a study of blood T cells in healthy people across ages. Study findings and constraints: In older individuals, TCR beta diversity per million T cells was lower, falling roughly linearly with age.

A second PCR of about 6 to 12 cycles used a sample-barcoded 5' primer and a J-beta primer mix. Each TCR beta cDNA got a 12-nucleotide random molecular identifier. Using its own MiXCR run on the 5' RACE reads, TCRdb lists one record per CDR3 protein. The repertoire includes fewer than 1.5 million distinct CDR3 sequences, roughly 45% of them detected once, and less than 8% sits in the top ten. In germline, CDR1 is DFQATT, CDR2 SNEGSKA (reference sequence). V shed 0 bases and J shed 3 bases, with 12 bases lying between them. The CDR3 consists of 16 residues. Each sample had at least 6.5 million PBMCs isolated. Each sample provided at least 5 micrograms of extracted total RNA.

The V call is TRBV20-1, the J call TRBJ1-6; D may be TRBD1 (6 bases). The receptor comes from a woman under 30 in good health. The sequenced sample was blood. The CDR3 DNA reads as TGCAGTGCTAGAGACCGACAGGCAATCTATAATTCACCCCTCCACTTT. As protein: CSARDRQAIYNSPLHF.